These 3 T cell receptor beta chains share one sample of origin, sequenced in a study of molecular identifiers for immune sequencing clone quantification. TCRdb passed the PCR reads through MiXCR, listing each CDR3 protein once. The table has under 600,000 distinct CDR3 sequences, 20% to 25% seen once. Sample: naive CD8+ T cells from blood, with Jurkat cell RNA spiked in. Subset: FACS-sorted CD8+CD4-CCR7+CD45RA+ naive T cells. These receptors came from a human donor in good health. Some libraries in this study had Jurkat cell RNA spiked in.

This clonotype was seen at least ten times. The chain combines TRBV5-1 with TRBJ2-3, with 7 bases matching TRBD1. CDR1 is SGHRS, CDR2 YFSETQ, per germline. The CDR3 totals 15 residues. With V trimmed by 2 bases and J by 1 base, 4 bases remained unmatched. The DNA for the CDR3 is TGCGCCAGCAGCTTCGGACAGGCTGGCACAGATACGCAGTATTTT. It encodes CASSFGQAGTDTQYF.

Details on this clonotype: A much larger clone lies a single base off, so this may be a read error. This chain joins TRBV6-5 and TRBJ2-7; D is unresolved. This CDR3 is 13 amino acids long. Trimming stripped 3 bases from V and 3 bases from J, with 9 bases between. CDR1 MNHEY and CDR2 SVGAGI come from the germline V gene. In DNA form, the CDR3 reads TGTGCCAGCAGTTATCATGGAGTCTACGAGCAGTACTTC. This encodes CASSYHGVYEQYF.

The rearrangement links TRBV24-1 to TRBJ2-1; TRBD2 is a possible D gene (6 bases). The CDR3 is made up of 13 amino acids. Germline loops: CDR1 KGHDR, CDR2 SFDVKD. Trimming removed 5 bases at V and 9 bases at J, with 13 bases between. CDR3: CATSGFRGSEQFF. CDR3 nucleotide sequence: TGTGCCACCAGTGGTTTTCGGGGGAGTGAGCAGTTCTTC.